Each of the 8 T cell receptor beta chains below was sequenced from the same sample in a study of regulatory T cells in long-lasting Graves disease. HTBI primers from iRepertoire and Arm-PCR of CDR3 regions yielded the TCR beta libraries. TCRdb used MiXCR to reprocess the multiplex PCR reads, holding one entry per CDR3 protein. Of around 460,000 distinct CDR3 sequences listed, approximately 23% are singletons. Time point defined: persistent/refractory GD, antithyroid drugs over 5 years with positive TRAb. TCR sequences were obtained from RNA taken from PBMCs. The sample in question was peripheral blood mononuclear cells (PBMCs), obtained when the disease was refractory, from a patient treated with antithyroid drugs. The origin of the receptors is a female donor with Graves disease.

Of note for this clonotype: Possible read error: a much larger clone is one base away. The chain is built from TRBV5-6 and TRBJ1-2, with unresolved D. The CDR3 has 13 residues. Trimming took off 0 bases at V and 11 bases at J, with 14 bases between the two ends. Germline V lookup: CDR1 SGHDT, CDR2 YYEEEE. In nucleotides, the CDR3 is TGTGCCAGCAGCTTGGGGCAGTACCCACCATACACCTTC. Translated, it gives CASSLGQYPPYTF.

The J gene is TRBJ2-5, the V gene TRBV24-1, with 8 bases lining up with TRBD2. The ends lost 3 bases at V and 1 base at J; junction bases unmatched: 3. Germline V gene lookup returns CDR1 KGHDR and CDR2 SFDVKD. This CDR3 has 15 amino acids. The CDR3 DNA sequence: TGTGCCACCAGTGATCCTAGCGGGTTCCAAGAGACCCAGTACTTC. Its protein is CATSDPSGFQETQYF.

This chain uses TRBV5-1 with TRBJ1-2; 8 bases map to TRBD1. The CDR3 covers 15 residues. The V segment lost 0 bases and the J segment 4 bases; nucleotides outside the gene matches: 5. Germline V gene sequence: CDR1 SGHRS, CDR2 YFSETQ. The CDR3 DNA is TGCGCCAGCAGCTTGGACCGGACAGGGCGCTATGGCTACACCTTC. The encoded protein is CASSLDRTGRYGYTF. The full variable domain, its missing parts supplied by reference TRBV5-1 and TRBJ1-2, is KAGVTQTPRYLIKTRGQQVTLSCSPISGHRSVSWYQQTPGQGLQFLFEYFSETQRNKGNFPGRFSGRQFSNSRSEMNVSTLELGDSALYLCASSLDRTGRYGYTFGSGTRLTVV.

Notes on this clonotype: A read error may be the cause here, since a much bigger clone is one base away. The chain has TRBV28 and TRBJ1-2, with 7 bases matching TRBD1. Trimming cost V 5 bases and J 8 bases; bases outside gene matches: 8. This CDR3 has 13 amino acids. The germline CDR1 and CDR2 sequences are MDHEN and SYDVKM. The CDR3 bases are TGTGCCAGCAGTGACCAGACAGGGACCGGCTACACCTTC. Residues: CASSDQTGTGYTF.

This chain's CDR3 is CASSLQRAASYNEQFF. The CDR3 DNA is TGTGCCAGCAGTTTACAGCGGGCGGCCTCTTACAATGAGCAGTTCTTC. This chain uses TRBV12-3 or TRBV12-4 with TRBJ2-1; possible D gene TRBD2, 6 bases. This CDR3 is built from 16 residues. Trimming stripped 2 bases from V and 4 bases from J, with 15 bases between.

This clonotype was seen a few times. The CDR3 region is CASSQDLLQGSPLHF. The CDR3 DNA is TGTGCCAGCAGCCAAGATCTTCTACAGGGCTCACCCCTCCACTTT. The chain recombines TRBV3-1 with TRBJ1-6, with D tentatively TRBD1 (6 bases). The CDR3 length is 15 residues. V dropped 0 bases and J dropped 10 bases, with 13 bases sitting between them. From germline, CDR1 is LGHDT and CDR2 YNNKEL (reference sequence).

The chain recombines TRBV2 with TRBJ2-7, with D unclear. This CDR3 contains 14 residues. Deletions cut 4 bases from V and 0 bases from J, with 10 bases between. CDR1 SNHLY and CDR2 FYNNEI come from the germline V gene. The CDR3 here is CASSVFPSSYEQYF. CDR3 bases: TGTGCCAGCAGTGTATTTCCGAGCTCCTACGAGCAGTACTTC.

This clonotype has at least ten counts. V and J are TRBV28 and TRBJ2-7; D unresolved. Trimming shortened V by 3 bases and J by 7 bases, and 10 bases separated the two germline ends. The CDR3 has 12 amino acids. Germline V gene sequence: CDR1 MDHEN, CDR2 SYDVKM. CDR3: CASSFRLNEQYF. CDR3 DNA: TGTGCCAGCAGTTTTCGATTGAATGAGCAGTACTTC. Drawing the rest from reference TRBV28 and TRBJ2-7, the complete variable domain is DVKVTQSSRYLVKRTGEKVFLECVQDMDHENMFWYRQDPGLGLRLIYFSYDVKMKEKGDIPEGYSVSREKKERFSLILESASTNQTSMYLCASSFRLNEQYFGPGTRLTVT.